The clone carrying this TCR beta chain was counted between two and nine times. Original analysis: Scientists estimated how many nucleated cells there were by amplifying reference gene primers. Method: immunoSEQ multiplex PCR; TCRdb's copy keeps in-frame clones and lacks some. V and J calls and clone size are copied from that table; D and trimming were computed from the DNA. The sample holds approximately 57,000 clones, roughly 84% seen once. The record originates from a study of blood T cell repertoires in COVID-19. The overall study: Specimens from acute and convalescent COVID-19 originated in the United States, Italy and Spain. T cells, B-cell-depleted T cells, or PBMCs supplied cDNA or gDNA.

With 0 bases clipped from V and 4 bases from J, the junction kept 12 bases outside the gene matches. The CDR3 consists of 17 residues. Germline CDR1 is LGHNA and CDR2 is YNFKEQ. The chain carries TRBV4-2 and TRBJ2-7; TRBD2 agrees at 7 bases. This TCR was sampled from a man aged 35 to 55 with active COVID-19. The sequencing sample was made of peripheral blood. In nucleotides, the CDR3 is TGTGCCAGCAGCCAAGATCCGAGAGGGAGGGCGGGGTACGAGCAGTACTTC. Protein product: CASSQDPRGRAGYEQYF.